This T cell receptor (beta chain) was sequenced during a study of blood T cell repertoires in COVID-19. The wider study: PBMCs, B-cell-depleted T cells, or T cells provided the cDNA or gDNA that made up the material.

V lost 5 bases to trimming and J lost 4 bases; unmatched junction nucleotides: 11. CDR3 size: 18 residues. Germline V lookup: CDR1 SGHNT, CDR2 YENEEA. Original analysis: Counts of nucleated cells, estimated from reference gene primer amplification, were obtained. TCRdb's copy holds only in-frame clones and misses some; the assay was immunoSEQ multiplex PCR. V, J and clone size derive from that table, while D and trimming were established from the DNA sequence. The sample holds tens of thousands of clones; approximately 85% are singletons and the top ten take around 14%. The receptor's source is a woman in her 70s in a cohort sampled during active COVID-19. Sequencing was carried out using peripheral blood. The rearrangement joins TRBV11-3 to TRBJ2-1, with 13 nucleotides matching TRBD2. This CDR3 is CASSPGLAGLREYNEQFF. CDR3 nucleotides: TGTGCCAGCAGCCCGGGACTAGCGGGGCTCAGAGAGTACAATGAGCAGTTCTTC.